Listed below are T cell receptor beta chains from one sample, sequenced in a study of T cell clones after liver transplantation. Data came from immunoSEQ multiplex PCR; TCRdb stores just in-frame clones and leaves some out. Among around 18,000 clones, 85% to 90% were seen once, and the ten largest hold 10% to 15%. The sequencing used CD8+ T cells from blood, collected around 42 months after liver transplant. These receptors were taken from a human patient who received a liver transplant. Some T cells may be provided by the graft donor. CDR3s include the opening cysteine and the closing phenylalanine or tryptophan. D genes are given only for firm matches. The size of a clone is reported for some rows only, either as once, few or many, or as a class for expanded clones.

TRBV7-6,.,TRBD2,TRBJ2-1,CASSLVQAGGIYNEQFF,TGTGCCAGCAGCTTAGTGCAAGCGGGAGGAATCTACAATGAGCAGTTCTTC
TRBV19,.,.,TRBJ2-7,CASSMGHFYEQYF,TGTGCCAGTAGTATGGGACATTTCTACGAGCAGTACTTC
TRBV4-1,.,TRBD2,TRBJ2-7,CASSHRSGPSYEQYF,TGCGCCAGCAGCCACCGTAGCGGGCCCTCCTACGAGCAGTACTTC
TRBV2,.,.,TRBJ1-2,CASSELKVTYGYTF,TGTGCCAGCAGTGAATTAAAGGTGACCTATGGCTACACCTTC
TRBV2,.,.,TRBJ2-7,CAGVVGSQSSYEQYF,TGTGCCGGAGTGGTAGGTAGTCAAAGCTCCTACGAGCAGTACTTC
TRBV29-1,.,.,TRBJ1-1,CSVVLYPEAFF,TGCAGCGTTGTCCTGTATCCTGAAGCTTTCTTT
TRBV7-9,.,.,TRBJ1-1,CASSTVVEAFF,TGTGCCAGCAGCACTGTTGTCGAAGCTTTCTTT
TRBV27,.,.,TRBJ2-7,CASSDGARSYEQYF,TGTGCCAGCAGTGATGGGGCTCGATCCTACGAGCAGTACTTC
TRBV29-1,.,.,TRBJ2-7,CSVEGSKGDTEQYF,TGCAGCGTTGAGGGTTCCAAGGGGGACACCGAGCAGTACTTC
TRBV19,once,.,TRBJ1-1,CASSIGTPYTEAFF,TGTGCCAGTAGTATCGGGACTCCTTACACTGAAGCTTTCTTT
TRBV2,.,.,TRBJ2-7,CASSDNRHNEQYF,TGTGCCAGCAGTGATAACCGCCATAACGAGCAGTACTTC
TRBV5-1,.,.,TRBJ2-7,CASSPSDSRGYEQYF,TGCGCCAGCAGCCCCTCGGACAGTCGAGGGTACGAGCAGTACTTC
TRBV4-3,.,.,TRBJ2-1,CASSRAPGPDEQFF,TGCGCCAGCAGCCGGGCTCCGGGACCGGATGAGCAGTTCTTC
TRBV6-6,.,.,TRBJ1-1,CASSYTGSDTEAFF,TGTGCCAGCAGTTACACAGGCTCGGACACTGAAGCTTTCTTT
TRBV7-9,.,.,TRBJ2-5,CASSLRGDTETQYF,TGTGCCAGCAGCTTAAGGGGAGACACGGAGACCCAGTACTTC
TRBV5-6,.,.,TRBJ2-5,CASSLGQGEETQYF,TGTGCCAGCAGCTTGGGGCAGGGAGAAGAGACCCAGTACTTC
TRBV7-2,.,.,TRBJ1-3,CASSPRQRSGNTIYF,TGTGCCAGCAGCCCCAGACAGCGCTCTGGAAACACCATATATTTT
TRBV14,.,.,TRBJ1-1,CASSLQGMRTEAFF,TGTGCCAGCAGCTTACAGGGTATGAGGACTGAAGCTTTCTTT
TRBV7-8,.,.,TRBJ2-5,CASSPSRFQGPQETQYF,TGTGCCAGCAGTCCAAGTCGGTTTCAGGGGCCCCAAGAGACCCAGTACTTC
TRBV2,.,TRBD1,TRBJ1-2,CASIDRAYGYTF,TGTGCCAGCATAGACAGGGCCTATGGCTACACCTTC
TRBV4-1,.,TRBD1,TRBJ2-1,CASSPGQGGNEQFF,TGCGCCAGCAGCCCGGGACAGGGGGGAAATGAGCAGTTCTTC
TRBV28,.,.,TRBJ1-1,CASSFGRDVDTEAFF,TGTGCCAGCAGTTTCGGCAGGGACGTCGACACTGAAGCTTTCTTT
TRBV7-9,.,.,TRBJ1-2,CASSLDEGLIMGYTF,TGTGCCAGCAGCTTAGACGAGGGACTGATTATGGGCTACACCTTC
TRBV18,.,.,TRBJ2-2,CASSRIEQVTGELFF,TGTGCCAGCTCACGAATCGAGCAGGTCACCGGGGAGCTGTTTTTT
TRBV7-6,.,.,TRBJ2-7,CASSPLPYGYEQYF,TGTGCCAGCAGCCCTCTCCCCTACGGCTACGAGCAGTACTTC
TRBV19,.,.,TRBJ2-1,CASNPSSPLYNEQFF,TGTGCCAGTAACCCCTCCTCACCACTTTACAATGAGCAGTTCTTC
TRBV30,.,.,TRBJ1-2,CAWSGEVFNYGYTF,TGTGCCTGGAGTGGGGAAGTATTTAACTATGGCTACACCTTC
TRBV14,few,.,TRBJ2-5,CASSQARVSRRETQYF,TGTGCCAGCAGCCAAGCCCGGGTCTCCCGGCGGGAGACCCAGTACTTC
TRBV2,.,.,TRBJ1-3,CASSGRQSGNTIYF,TGTGCCAGCAGTGGCAGGCAGTCTGGAAACACCATATATTTT
TRBV5-4,few,.,TRBJ2-5,CASSLGSGTQYF,TGTGCCAGCAGCTTGGGGTCTGGGACCCAGTACTTC
TRBV11-2,.,.,TRBJ2-7,CASSVTGPEQYF,TGTGCCAGCAGCGTAACAGGGCCCGAGCAGTACTTC
TRBV9,.,.,TRBJ1-2,CASGGAYGYTF,TGTGCCAGCGGGGGAGCTTATGGTTACACCTTC
TRBV11-2,.,TRBD2,TRBJ2-1,CASRPLAGPLNEQFF,TGTGCCAGCAGGCCTCTAGCGGGACCCCTTAATGAGCAGTTCTTC
TRBV7-9,few,.,TRBJ2-7,CASSSSSYEQYF,TGTGCCAGCAGCTCCAGCTCCTACGAGCAGTACTTC
TRBV5-1,.,TRBD2,TRBJ2-1,CASSPGTSGSIYNEQFF,TGCGCCAGCAGCCCTGGGACTAGCGGGAGCATCTACAATGAGCAGTTCTTC
TRBV13,.,.,TRBJ1-3,CASSLYTGNTIYF,TGTGCCAGCAGCTTATACACCGGAAACACCATATATTTT
TRBV13,.,.,TRBJ2-1,CASSLQGNEQFF,TGTGCCAGCAGTCTCCAGGGGAATGAGCAGTTCTTC
TRBV27,.,TRBD2,TRBJ2-1,CASSFRTSSHGEQFF,TGTGCCAGCAGTTTTCGGACTAGCAGCCACGGTGAGCAGTTCTTC
TRBV28,medium-sized,TRBD1,TRBJ2-3,CASSLWGQNTDTQYF,TGTGCCAGCAGTTTGTGGGGACAGAACACAGATACGCAGTATTTT
TRBV28,once,.,TRBJ1-5,CASSLQASNQPQHF,TGTGCCAGCAGTTTACAGGCTAGCAATCAGCCCCAGCATTTT
TRBV6-5,few,.,TRBJ2-1,CASSPSLGGNEQFF,TGTGCCAGCAGTCCCTCCCTGGGAGGTAATGAGCAGTTCTTC
TRBV14,.,.,TRBJ2-3,CARDGWDSTDTQYF,TGTGCCAGAGACGGGTGGGATAGCACAGATACGCAGTATTTT
TRBV19,few,TRBD1,TRBJ1-5,CAGGAGGSQPQHF,TGTGCCGGGGGGGCAGGGGGCAGTCAGCCCCAGCATTTT
TRBV15,.,.,TRBJ2-7,CATSSRPVAYEQYF,TGTGCCACCAGCAGCCGGCCCGTGGCCTACGAGCAGTACTTC
TRBV10-1,.,.,TRBJ2-7,CASSESGVGTYEQYF,TGCGCCAGCAGTGAGTCCGGGGTCGGGACCTACGAGCAGTACTTC
TRBV27,.,TRBD2,TRBJ2-2,CASSPGTSGNTGELFF,TGTGCCAGCAGCCCCGGGACTAGCGGGAATACCGGGGAGCTGTTTTTT
TRBV7-2,.,.,TRBJ2-7,CASSWGDGSYEQYF,TGTGCCAGCAGCTGGGGGGACGGCTCCTACGAGCAGTACTTC
TRBV7-9,.,.,TRBJ2-1,CASSLGGEQFF,TGTGCCAGCAGCTTAGGAGGGGAGCAGTTCTTC
TRBV27,.,TRBD2,TRBJ2-1,CASSFGSGSYNEQFF,TGTGCCAGCAGTTTCGGGAGCGGGAGTTACAATGAGCAGTTCTTC
TRBV6-5,once,TRBD1,TRBJ2-7,CASSYRQGMYEQYF,TGTGCCAGCAGTTACCGACAGGGGATGTACGAGCAGTACTTC
TRBV2,.,TRBD1,TRBJ2-2,CASKAQGPTGELFF,TGTGCCAGCAAAGCACAGGGGCCCACCGGGGAGCTGTTTTTT
TRBV19,.,TRBD2,TRBJ2-3,CASSSLAGEDTQYF,TGTGCCAGTAGTAGTCTCGCGGGAGAGGATACGCAGTATTTT
TRBV7-9,once,TRBD2,TRBJ2-1,CASSLEIEVSGAYNEQFF,TGTGCCAGCAGCTTAGAAATCGAAGTGAGCGGGGCCTACAATGAGCAGTTCTTC